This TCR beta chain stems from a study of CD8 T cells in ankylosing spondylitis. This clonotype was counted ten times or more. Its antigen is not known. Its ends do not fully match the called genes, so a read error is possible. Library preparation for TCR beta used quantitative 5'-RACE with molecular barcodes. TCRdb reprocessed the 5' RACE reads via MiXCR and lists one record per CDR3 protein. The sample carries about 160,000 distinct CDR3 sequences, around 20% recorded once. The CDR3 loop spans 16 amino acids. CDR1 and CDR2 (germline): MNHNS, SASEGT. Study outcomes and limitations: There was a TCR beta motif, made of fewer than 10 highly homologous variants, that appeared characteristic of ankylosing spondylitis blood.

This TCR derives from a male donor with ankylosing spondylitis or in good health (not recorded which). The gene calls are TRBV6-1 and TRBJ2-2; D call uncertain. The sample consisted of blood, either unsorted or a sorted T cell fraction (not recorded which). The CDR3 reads CVSSQNPRMNTGELFF. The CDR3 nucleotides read TGTGTCAGCAGTCAAAATCCCAGGATGAACACCGGGGAGCTGTTTTTT.